This is a list of T cell receptor beta chains from one sample in a study of shared clonotypes between healthy human individuals. Using immunoSEQ multiplex PCR, the repertoire was profiled, and TCRdb retains in-frame clones only, with some absent. The table records about 1,900,000 clones, roughly 94% of them present only once. The sequenced sample was naive CD8+ T cells sorted from blood. The receptors originated from a man aged 18 to 30 in good health. Both conserved end residues are part of each CDR3. The D gene is left open where the match is weak. Some rows have no size entry. The others give once, few or many, or a class for an expanded clone.

clone size: NA
D gene: NA
V gene: TRBV7-9
J gene: TRBJ1-2
CDR3 protein: CASSRTNGYTF
CDR3 DNA: TGTGCCAGCAGCCGTACTAATGGCTACACCTTC

clone size: once
D gene: NA
V gene: TRBV11-2
J gene: TRBJ2-7
CDR3 protein: CASSLGYPGYEQYF
CDR3 DNA: TGTGCCAGCAGCTTAGGCTACCCCGGGTACGAGCAGTACTTC

clone size: NA
D gene: NA
V gene: TRBV4-1
J gene: TRBJ1-1
CDR3 protein: CASSQLGELTEAFF
CDR3 DNA: TGCGCCAGCAGCCAATTAGGGGAATTGACTGAAGCTTTCTTT

clone size: NA
D gene: NA
V gene: TRBV5-4
J gene: TRBJ1-2
CDR3 protein: CASSLNDGHPRSGYTF
CDR3 DNA: TGTGCCAGCAGCTTGAACGACGGACACCCCCGGAGCGGCTACACCTTC

clone size: once
D gene: NA
V gene: TRBV13
J gene: TRBJ2-7
CDR3 protein: CASSPRDSPYEQYF
CDR3 DNA: TGTGCCAGCAGCCCAAGGGACTCCCCCTACGAGCAGTACTTC

clone size: NA
D gene: TRBD1
V gene: TRBV6-1
J gene: TRBJ1-3
CDR3 protein: CASSSRDREDTIYF
CDR3 DNA: TGTGCCAGCAGTAGCCGGGACAGGGAGGACACCATATATTTT

clone size: NA
D gene: NA
V gene: TRBV5-6
J gene: TRBJ1-3
CDR3 protein: CASSLSGFLNTIYF
CDR3 DNA: TGTGCCAGCAGCTTGAGTGGGTTTTTGAACACCATATATTTT

clone size: NA
D gene: NA
V gene: TRBV28
J gene: TRBJ2-1
CDR3 protein: CASRASGAPSLSYNEQFF
CDR3 DNA: TGTGCCAGCAGGGCCTCGGGGGCACCGTCATTGTCCTACAATGAGCAGTTCTTC

clone size: few
D gene: NA
V gene: TRBV6-6
J gene: TRBJ1-1
CDR3 protein: CASSYSDTEAFF
CDR3 DNA: TGTGCCAGCAGTTACTCGGACACTGAAGCTTTCTTT

clone size: NA
D gene: TRBD1
V gene: TRBV5-6
J gene: TRBJ2-7
CDR3 protein: CASSLGTGFSYEQYF
CDR3 DNA: TGTGCCAGCAGCTTAGGGACAGGATTCTCCTACGAGCAGTACTTC

clone size: NA
D gene: NA
V gene: TRBV14
J gene: TRBJ2-7
CDR3 protein: CASSQGGALSYEQYF
CDR3 DNA: TGTGCCAGCAGCCAAGGGGGGGCCCTCTCCTACGAGCAGTACTTC

clone size: few
D gene: TRBD1
V gene: TRBV9
J gene: TRBJ1-2
CDR3 protein: CASSVDRDYGYTF
CDR3 DNA: TGTGCCAGCAGCGTCGACAGGGACTATGGCTACACCTTC

clone size: NA
D gene: NA
V gene: TRBV10-1
J gene: TRBJ2-3
CDR3 protein: CASSEYRDGGTDTQYF
CDR3 DNA: TGCGCCAGCAGTGAGTATCGGGACGGGGGCACAGATACGCAGTATTTT

clone size: NA
D gene: NA
V gene: TRBV30
J gene: TRBJ2-7
CDR3 protein: CAWSVGSEQYF
CDR3 DNA: TGTGCCTGGAGTGTCGGGTCCGAGCAGTACTTC

clone size: NA
D gene: NA
V gene: TRBV2
J gene: TRBJ2-7
CDR3 protein: CASRLDYEQYF
CDR3 DNA: TGTGCCAGCAGACTCGACTACGAGCAGTACTTC

clone size: NA
D gene: NA
V gene: TRBV27
J gene: TRBJ2-1
CDR3 protein: CASSPSRTYNEQFF
CDR3 DNA: TGTGCCAGCAGTCCCTCGCGGACTTACAATGAGCAGTTCTTC

clone size: NA
D gene: NA
V gene: TRBV5-4
J gene: TRBJ2-7
CDR3 protein: CASSGNGGSYEQYF
CDR3 DNA: TGTGCCAGCAGCGGGAACGGGGGCTCCTACGAGCAGTACTTC

clone size: NA
D gene: TRBD2
V gene: TRBV7-6
J gene: TRBJ2-2
CDR3 protein: CASSLLAGQLNTGELFF
CDR3 DNA: TGTGCCAGCAGCTTGCTAGCGGGACAACTTAACACCGGGGAGCTGTTTTTT

clone size: NA
D gene: NA
V gene: TRBV5-6
J gene: TRBJ2-7
CDR3 protein: CASSHSYEQYF
CDR3 DNA: TGTGCCAGCAGCCACTCCTACGAGCAGTACTTC

clone size: once
D gene: NA
V gene: TRBV6-5
J gene: TRBJ1-4
CDR3 protein: CASRIREGEKLFF
CDR3 DNA: TGTGCCAGTAGAATCAGGGAAGGGGAAAAACTGTTTTTT

clone size: NA
D gene: NA
V gene: TRBV19
J gene: TRBJ2-1
CDR3 protein: CASSSLSREQFF
CDR3 DNA: TGTGCCAGTAGTAGCCTGTCCCGCGAGCAGTTCTTC

clone size: NA
D gene: NA
V gene: TRBV27
J gene: TRBJ1-6
CDR3 protein: CASSPQNPLPFNSPLHF
CDR3 DNA: TGTGCCAGCAGTCCACAGAATCCTCTCCCTTTCAATTCACCCCTCCACTTT

clone size: NA
D gene: NA
V gene: TRBV4-2
J gene: TRBJ2-1
CDR3 protein: CASSQDPSYLPNINEQFF
CDR3 DNA: TGTGCCAGCAGCCAAGATCCTAGCTATCTTCCAAATATCAATGAGCAGTTCTTC

clone size: NA
D gene: NA
V gene: TRBV19
J gene: TRBJ1-5
CDR3 protein: CATIPENFSITFNQPQHF
CDR3 DNA: TGTGCCACAATACCGGAGAACTTCTCAATCACCTTTAATCAGCCCCAGCATTTT

clone size: NA
D gene: NA
V gene: TRBV27
J gene: TRBJ1-4
CDR3 protein: CATGVEGEKLFF
CDR3 DNA: TGTGCCACCGGGGTCGAGGGGGAAAAACTGTTTTTT

clone size: NA
D gene: TRBD2
V gene: TRBV28
J gene: TRBJ2-7
CDR3 protein: CASSLERDSYEQYF
CDR3 DNA: TGTGCCAGCAGTTTGGAGCGGGACTCCTACGAGCAGTACTTC

clone size: NA
D gene: TRBD1
V gene: TRBV9
J gene: TRBJ2-7
CDR3 protein: CASSVGGTGGYEQYF
CDR3 DNA: TGTGCCAGCAGCGTAGGAGGGACAGGTGGCTACGAGCAGTACTTC

clone size: NA
D gene: NA
V gene: TRBV15
J gene: TRBJ2-5
CDR3 protein: CATSNVWETQYF
CDR3 DNA: TGTGCCACCAGCAATGTATGGGAGACCCAGTACTTC

clone size: NA
D gene: NA
V gene: TRBV6-1
J gene: TRBJ2-7
CDR3 protein: CASSERAGPDEQYF
CDR3 DNA: TGTGCCAGCAGTGAACGCGCTGGACCTGACGAGCAGTACTTC

clone size: NA
D gene: NA
V gene: TRBV11-3
J gene: TRBJ2-2
CDR3 protein: CASSLERGTGELFF
CDR3 DNA: TGTGCCAGCAGCTTAGAACGGGGGACCGGGGAGCTGTTTTTT

clone size: NA
D gene: NA
V gene: TRBV28
J gene: TRBJ2-1
CDR3 protein: CASRAIYNEQFF
CDR3 DNA: TGTGCCAGCAGAGCGATATACAATGAGCAGTTCTTC

clone size: NA
D gene: TRBD1
V gene: TRBV19
J gene: TRBJ1-5
CDR3 protein: CASSPRDSYSNQPQHF
CDR3 DNA: TGTGCCAGTAGTCCGAGGGACAGTTATAGCAATCAGCCCCAGCATTTT

clone size: NA
D gene: TRBD1
V gene: TRBV4-1
J gene: TRBJ1-2
CDR3 protein: CASSQVQGAVYGYTF
CDR3 DNA: TGCGCCAGCAGCCAAGTGCAGGGGGCCGTCTATGGCTACACCTTC

clone size: NA
D gene: NA
V gene: TRBV30
J gene: TRBJ2-7
CDR3 protein: CAWSVFVYEGYEQYF
CDR3 DNA: TGTGCCTGGAGTGTATTTGTATATGAGGGCTACGAGCAGTACTTC

clone size: once
D gene: NA
V gene: TRBV4-3
J gene: TRBJ2-7
CDR3 protein: CASSLDSGGSSYEQYF
CDR3 DNA: TGCGCCAGCAGCCTGGACAGCGGCGGGAGCTCCTACGAGCAGTACTTC

clone size: NA
D gene: NA
V gene: TRBV27
J gene: TRBJ1-1
CDR3 protein: CASRLSSSNTEAFF
CDR3 DNA: TGTGCCAGCAGGTTGAGCAGTTCTAACACTGAAGCTTTCTTT

clone size: NA
D gene: TRBD1
V gene: TRBV27
J gene: TRBJ2-7
CDR3 protein: CASSSGGMYEQYF
CDR3 DNA: TGTGCCAGCAGTTCAGGGGGCATGTACGAGCAGTACTTC

clone size: NA
D gene: TRBD2
V gene: TRBV23-1
J gene: TRBJ2-1
CDR3 protein: CASSRLAGGPGQFF
CDR3 DNA: TGCGCCAGCAGTCGACTAGCGGGAGGGCCTGGGCAGTTCTTC

clone size: once
D gene: TRBD2
V gene: TRBV27
J gene: TRBJ2-1
CDR3 protein: CASSLLAGGPYNEQFF
CDR3 DNA: TGTGCCAGCAGTTTACTAGCGGGAGGACCCTACAATGAGCAGTTCTTC

clone size: NA
D gene: NA
V gene: TRBV19
J gene: TRBJ2-3
CDR3 protein: CASSTRTDQDTQYF
CDR3 DNA: TGTGCCAGTAGTACTCGGACAGACCAAGATACGCAGTATTTT

clone size: NA
D gene: NA
V gene: TRBV11-2
J gene: TRBJ2-3
CDR3 protein: CASSLRGPNTDTQYF
CDR3 DNA: TGTGCCAGCAGCTTACGGGGACCGAACACAGATACGCAGTATTTT